A selection of T cell receptor beta chains follows, all from one sample in a study of blood T cell repertoires in COVID-19. Generated by immunoSEQ multiplex PCR, the TCRdb table keeps only in-frame clones and is missing some. The sample has around 100,000 clones; around 84% are singletons. The sequencing sample was made of peripheral blood. Every receptor here comes from a woman aged 55-75 years with acute or convalescent COVID-19. Both conserved end residues are part of each CDR3. Each record gives: CDR3 DNA, CDR3 protein, J gene, D gene, clone size, V gene. The D gene is left open where the match is weak. Not all rows give a size; the values are once, few, many and, for expanded clones, a class.

CDR3 DNA: TGTGCCAGCAGCCAACCGGGTCGAGAGACCCAGTACTTC
CDR3 protein: CASSQPGRETQYF
J gene: TRBJ2-5
D gene: .
clone size: .
V gene: TRBV4-2

CDR3 DNA: TGTGCCAGCAGCTGGGGACAGGTCATCTCTGGAAACACCATATATTTT
CDR3 protein: CASSWGQVISGNTIYF
J gene: TRBJ1-3
D gene: TRBD1
clone size: .
V gene: TRBV7-9

CDR3 DNA: TGTGCCAGCAGTTACTCGGGCAGGGCGGATGGCTACACCTTC
CDR3 protein: CASSYSGRADGYTF
J gene: TRBJ1-2
D gene: .
clone size: .
V gene: TRBV6-2/TRBV6-3

CDR3 DNA: TGCGCCAGCAGCCAAAGGACAGCGGGATCTAACAATGAGCAGTTCTTC
CDR3 protein: CASSQRTAGSNNEQFF
J gene: TRBJ2-1
D gene: .
clone size: .
V gene: TRBV23-1

CDR3 DNA: TGTGCCAGCAGCCAGCAGGGGGTAGCGGGGCGGCCTGGGGAGACCCAGTACTTC
CDR3 protein: CASSQQGVAGRPGETQYF
J gene: TRBJ2-5
D gene: .
clone size: .
V gene: TRBV4-2

CDR3 DNA: TGTGCCAGCAGTGGACGGGACTCGGACTATGGCTACACCTTC
CDR3 protein: CASSGRDSDYGYTF
J gene: TRBJ1-2
D gene: .
clone size: .
V gene: TRBV2

CDR3 DNA: TGTGCCAGCAGTCGAGCGGGGGAAGCAGATACGCAGTATTTT
CDR3 protein: CASSRAGEADTQYF
J gene: TRBJ2-3
D gene: TRBD2
clone size: .
V gene: TRBV6-5

CDR3 DNA: TGTGCCATCAGTGACACGGGTGAAGATGGCTACACCTTC
CDR3 protein: CAISDTGEDGYTF
J gene: TRBJ1-2
D gene: .
clone size: .
V gene: TRBV10-3

CDR3 DNA: TGCGCCAGCAGCTTCGGACAGGGTATCACAGATACGCAGTATTTT
CDR3 protein: CASSFGQGITDTQYF
J gene: TRBJ2-3
D gene: TRBD1
clone size: .
V gene: TRBV5-1

CDR3 DNA: TGTGCCAGCAGTTACGGGGCACCCGGAGTCCCCTACGAGCAGTACTTC
CDR3 protein: CASSYGAPGVPYEQYF
J gene: TRBJ2-7
D gene: .
clone size: .
V gene: TRBV6-5

CDR3 DNA: TGTGCCACCAGTCGAGGATCCTCTGGAAACACCATATATTTT
CDR3 protein: CATSRGSSGNTIYF
J gene: TRBJ1-3
D gene: .
clone size: .
V gene: TRBV15

CDR3 DNA: TGTGCCAGCAGCCCCAGGGGAGGGCGAGGCTACACCTTC
CDR3 protein: CASSPRGGRGYTF
J gene: TRBJ1-2
D gene: .
clone size: .
V gene: TRBV7-9

CDR3 DNA: TGTGCCAGCAGCTTACTCGGGACAGTCTCTGGAAACACCATATATTTT
CDR3 protein: CASSLLGTVSGNTIYF
J gene: TRBJ1-3
D gene: TRBD1
clone size: .
V gene: TRBV11-1

CDR3 DNA: TGTGCCAGCAGCTTGGTACAGGGGGCAGGGGAGCAGTACTTC
CDR3 protein: CASSLVQGAGEQYF
J gene: TRBJ2-7
D gene: TRBD1
clone size: .
V gene: TRBV5-5

CDR3 DNA: TGTGCCAGCAGCGCCGCGGCGAACACTGAAGCTTTCTTT
CDR3 protein: CASSAAANTEAFF
J gene: TRBJ1-1
D gene: .
clone size: .
V gene: TRBV9

CDR3 DNA: TGTGCCAGCAGCGGGACTAGCGGCACAGATACGCAGTATTTT
CDR3 protein: CASSGTSGTDTQYF
J gene: TRBJ2-3
D gene: TRBD2
clone size: few
V gene: TRBV7-3

CDR3 DNA: TGTGCCAGCAGCAAAGGGCCCAGGGCGGTCTATGGCTACACCTTC
CDR3 protein: CASSKGPRAVYGYTF
J gene: TRBJ1-2
D gene: .
clone size: .
V gene: TRBV21-1

CDR3 DNA: TGTGCCAGCAGTGAGGGTTTTCGGCGGAACACTGAAGCTTTCTTT
CDR3 protein: CASSEGFRRNTEAFF
J gene: TRBJ1-1
D gene: .
clone size: .
V gene: TRBV7-9

CDR3 DNA: TGTGCCAGTAGTATGGGACAGGGGACCGGGGAGCTGTTTTTT
CDR3 protein: CASSMGQGTGELFF
J gene: TRBJ2-2
D gene: TRBD1
clone size: .
V gene: TRBV19

CDR3 DNA: TGTGCCAGCAGTTTTCGGACTGAAGCTTTCTTT
CDR3 protein: CASSFRTEAFF
J gene: TRBJ1-1
D gene: .
clone size: .
V gene: TRBV28

CDR3 DNA: TGTGCCAGCAGTCTTCAGGGTCGTGGGACTGAAGCTTTCTTT
CDR3 protein: CASSLQGRGTEAFF
J gene: TRBJ1-1
D gene: .
clone size: .
V gene: TRBV28

CDR3 DNA: TGTGCCAGCAGCCAAGGCAGGACAGGGTTTCAGCCCCAGCATTTT
CDR3 protein: CASSQGRTGFQPQHF
J gene: TRBJ1-5
D gene: TRBD1
clone size: .
V gene: TRBV3-1/TRBV3-2

CDR3 DNA: TGTGCCAGCAGCCGAGGCAGCTCCTATGGCTACACCTTC
CDR3 protein: CASSRGSSYGYTF
J gene: TRBJ1-2
D gene: .
clone size: .
V gene: TRBV2

CDR3 DNA: TGCGCCAGTTCCGCTCAAGCGGGGGGAGAGACCCAGTACTTC
CDR3 protein: CASSAQAGGETQYF
J gene: TRBJ2-5
D gene: TRBD2
clone size: .
V gene: TRBV5-1

CDR3 DNA: TGTGCCTGGACGACAGGGGGCGTTTATAATTCACCCCTCCACTTT
CDR3 protein: CAWTTGGVYNSPLHF
J gene: TRBJ1-6
D gene: TRBD1
clone size: .
V gene: TRBV30

CDR3 DNA: TGTGCCACCAGCAAGGGAAATGCAGGGGGCAATGGCTACACCTTC
CDR3 protein: CATSKGNAGGNGYTF
J gene: TRBJ1-2
D gene: TRBD1
clone size: .
V gene: TRBV15

CDR3 DNA: TGTGCCAGCAGCTCCAACGGACAGGGAATATTTGATCAGCCCCAGCATTTT
CDR3 protein: CASSSNGQGIFDQPQHF
J gene: TRBJ1-5
D gene: TRBD1
clone size: .
V gene: TRBV5-6

CDR3 DNA: TGTGCCACCAGTGACCGTGGGACAGCTACCCCTGCGGAGCTGTTTTTT
CDR3 protein: CATSDRGTATPAELFF
J gene: TRBJ2-2
D gene: TRBD1
clone size: .
V gene: TRBV24-1

CDR3 DNA: TGCGCCAGCAGTCAAAGGGGCAGGCTTTACTCCTATAATTCACCCCTCCACTTT
CDR3 protein: CASSQRGRLYSYNSPLHF
J gene: TRBJ1-6
D gene: .
clone size: .
V gene: TRBV23-1

CDR3 DNA: TGTGCCAGCCTACCGGGGACAGTTCATGGCTACACCTTC
CDR3 protein: CASLPGTVHGYTF
J gene: TRBJ1-2
D gene: TRBD1
clone size: once
V gene: TRBV6-5

CDR3 DNA: TGTGCCAGCGGGACAGGGTGGGAGACCCAGTACTTC
CDR3 protein: CASGTGWETQYF
J gene: TRBJ2-5
D gene: TRBD1
clone size: .
V gene: TRBV2

CDR3 DNA: TGCGCCAGCAGCCTAAGGACAGGGAAAGATTCACCCCTCCACTTT
CDR3 protein: CASSLRTGKDSPLHF
J gene: TRBJ1-6
D gene: TRBD1
clone size: .
V gene: TRBV5-1

CDR3 DNA: TGTGCCACCAGCAGAGAACAGAATTCACCCCTCCACTTT
CDR3 protein: CATSREQNSPLHF
J gene: TRBJ1-6
D gene: .
clone size: .
V gene: TRBV15